This TCR beta chain came from a study of blood T cell repertoires in COVID-19. The table came from immunoSEQ multiplex PCR; TCRdb's copy has only in-frame clones and leaves some out. Of more than 100,000 clones in the sample, around 89% were seen once. The sample consisted of peripheral blood. The receptor's source is a woman aged 60-75 years with COVID-19, enrolled during active disease.

The CDR3 nucleotides read TGTGCCAGCAGTGGAGAGGGGGGGACTGAAGCTTTCTTT. It is translated as CASSGEGGTEAFF. The rearrangement uses TRBV2 and TRBJ1-1, with D possibly being TRBD1 (6 bases). Trimming removed 4 bases from V and 5 bases from J, with 11 bases in between. This CDR3 has 13 amino acids. Germline V gene lookup returns CDR1 SNHLY and CDR2 FYNNEI.